These 15 T cell receptor beta chains originate from one sample sequenced in a study of Tregs in tolerant kidney transplant recipients. The table came from immunoSEQ multiplex PCR; TCRdb's copy has only in-frame clones and leaves some out. The sample lists some 110,000 clones; roughly 92% were seen once. Source material: CD4+ T cells from blood. The receptors originated from a human donor in good health.

The rearrangement uses TRBV4-2 and TRBJ2-1; the match to TRBD2 covers 10 bases. Losses at the gene ends were 3 bases for V and 6 bases for J; bases not matched to a gene: 8. Germline loops: CDR1 LGHNA, CDR2 YNFKEQ. The CDR3 sequence is 16 residues long. The CDR3 DNA reads as TGTGCCAGCAGCCAGCGGAGCGGGAGGGCCGTCAATGAGCAGTTCTTC. Encoded protein: CASSQRSGRAVNEQFF.

This clone came up once. The chain joins TRBV4-1 to TRBJ1-2; D call uncertain. V was cut by 5 bases and J by 0 bases, with 22 bases left in between. The CDR3 consists of 18 residues. CDR1 is MGHRA and CDR2 is YSYEKL in the germline V gene. CDR3 sequence: CASSFTPGRLQANYGYTF. The CDR3, as DNA: TGCGCCAGCAGCTTCACCCCCGGTAGACTGCAGGCTAACTATGGCTACACCTTC.

This sequence joins TRBV27 and TRBJ1-5; D gene unclear. CDR3 length: 13 residues. With 0 bases removed from V and 4 bases from J, the gap between germline ends came to 4 bases. Germline values: CDR1 MNHEY, CDR2 SMNVEV (reference sequence). This CDR3 is CASSLSRNQPQHF. For the CDR3, the DNA is TGTGCCAGCAGTTTATCGCGGAATCAGCCCCAGCATTTT.

The chain carries TRBV19 and TRBJ2-3; tentatively, D is TRBD1 (6 bases). The V end was cut by 1 base, the J end by 0 bases, with 14 bases between. The CDR3 sequence is 17 residues long. Germline V gene sequence: CDR1 LNHDA, CDR2 SQIVND (reference sequence). CDR3 sequence (DNA): TGTGCCAGTAGTATAGTGGGACACTATACCAGCACAGATACGCAGTATTTT. It yields the protein CASSIVGHYTSTDTQYF.

A single count supports this clone. The genes are TRBV7-6 and TRBJ1-1; D is possibly TRBD1 (6 bases). V lost 4 bases to trimming and J lost 2 bases, with 20 bases between them. Germline-derived CDR1 and CDR2 are SGHVS and FNYEAQ. The CDR3 runs to 17 residues. CDR3 in DNA: TGTGCCAGCAGCTCCGCCCCGGGGGCCCGGGGAAACACTGAAGCTTTCTTT. Translated: CASSSAPGARGNTEAFF.

The chain joins TRBV6-5 to TRBJ1-6; 7 positions match TRBD1. The V gene's germline CDR1 is MNHEY and CDR2 SVGAGI. This CDR3 has 14 residues. V shed 7 bases and J 5 bases; nucleotides not matched to a gene: 5. The CDR3 sequence: CASTPGQHNSPLHF. CDR3 DNA: TGTGCCAGCACTCCGGGACAGCATAATTCACCCCTCCACTTT.

This rearrangement joins TRBV11-2 to TRBJ1-5; weak D call: TRBD1 (6 bases). The CDR3 is made up of 15 amino acids. The germline gives CDR1 SGHAT, CDR2 FQNNGV. Trimming took off 1 base at V and 4 bases at J, with 11 bases between the two ends. The CDR3 nucleotides read TGTGCCAGCAGCTTAGTACAGGGAAAAAATCAGCCCCAGCATTTT. Translation: CASSLVQGKNQPQHF.

The chain recombines TRBV5-1 with TRBJ2-2; D uncertain. Trimming cost V 1 base and J 0 bases, with 4 bases left between them. The CDR3 has 14 amino acids. The germline gives CDR1 SGHRS, CDR2 YFSETQ. CDR3 protein: CASSLTANTGELFF. As DNA, the CDR3 is TGCGCCAGCAGCTTGACAGCGAACACCGGGGAGCTGTTTTTT.

The chain joins TRBV29-1 to TRBJ1-2; weak D call: TRBD1 (5 bases). CDR1 and CDR2 (germline): SQVTM, ANQGSEA. The length of the CDR3 is 11 residues. The germline V and J ends were trimmed by 4 bases and 7 bases, with 10 bases remaining between them. CDR3 protein: CSVGGTVGYTF. The CDR3 coding sequence is TGCAGCGTTGGGGGGACGGTTGGCTACACCTTC.

This clone was seen a few times. This rearrangement joins TRBV27 to TRBJ1-5, with a tentative D call TRBD1 (6 bases). The germline V gene has CDR1 MNHEY and CDR2 SMNVEV (reference sequence). The CDR3 sequence is 16 residues long. Trimming pared 5 bases from V and 6 bases from J, leaving 20 bases between. The CDR3, as DNA: TGTGCCAGCAGTCGAGGGGGGCAGGGAAACGGTCAGCCCCAGCATTTT. This encodes CASSRGGQGNGQPQHF.

This clone was seen once. This rearrangement joins TRBV11-3 to TRBJ2-2, with D perhaps matching TRBD1 or TRBD2 (5 bases each). Germline assignment: CDR1 SGHNT and CDR2 YENEEA. Between the trimmed V and J ends, which lost 8 bases and 0 bases, there was a span of 16 bases. The CDR3 sequence is 16 residues long. The CDR3 protein is CASHQKEGTNTGELFF. The CDR3 region has the DNA TGTGCCAGCCATCAGAAAGAGGGGACGAACACCGGGGAGCTGTTTTTT. Looking up the rest from reference TRBV11-3 and TRBJ2-2 gives the full variable domain: EAGVVQSPRYKIIEKKQPVAFWCNPISGHNTLYWYLQNLGQGPELLIRYENEEAVDDSQLPKDRFSAERLKGVDSTLKIQPAELGDSAVYLCASHQKEGTNTGELFFGEGSRLTVL.

The rearrangement joins TRBV5-1 to TRBJ2-1; 8 bases are shared with TRBD2. The germline V gene encodes CDR1 SGHRS and CDR2 YFSETQ. There are 17 residues in the CDR3. After removal of 0 bases from V and 8 bases from J, the junction contained 13 bases not matched to a gene. DNA for the CDR3: TGCGCCAGCAGCTTGGCAGCGGGAGTGGGGGTTAGACATGAGCAGTTCTTC. This gives the protein CASSLAAGVGVRHEQFF.

This rearrangement joins TRBV10-1 to TRBJ1-4; 7 bases agree with TRBD1. This CDR3 region has 17 residues. J lost 3 bases, V lost 0 bases, and 7 bases had no gene match. Germline V gene lookup returns CDR1 WNHNN and CDR2 SYGVQD (reference sequence). The CDR3 here is CASSESDRPEPNEKLFF. Here the CDR3 DNA reads TGCGCCAGCAGTGAGTCGGACAGGCCGGAGCCTAATGAAAAACTGTTTTTT.

This sequence joins TRBV5-1 and TRBJ2-3; 11 bases are a match to TRBD2. CDR1 is SGHRS and CDR2 is YFSETQ in the germline V gene. The CDR3 loop spans 16 amino acids. V shed 4 bases, J shed 4 bases, and the junction held 8 bases outside the gene matches. The chain's CDR3 is CASSPFSGGVSDTQYF. For the CDR3, the DNA is TGCGCCAGCAGCCCCTTTAGCGGGGGGGTGTCAGATACGCAGTATTTT.

V is TRBV6-6 and J is TRBJ2-5; 7 positions match TRBD1. V lost 2 bases to trimming and J lost 1 base; unmatched junction nucleotides: 1. In germline, CDR1 is MNHNY, CDR2 SVGAGI (reference sequence). This CDR3 has 14 residues. CDR3 nucleotide sequence: TGTGCCAGCAGTTACGGACAGGTCCAAGAGACCCAGTACTTC. Its protein is CASSYGQVQETQYF.